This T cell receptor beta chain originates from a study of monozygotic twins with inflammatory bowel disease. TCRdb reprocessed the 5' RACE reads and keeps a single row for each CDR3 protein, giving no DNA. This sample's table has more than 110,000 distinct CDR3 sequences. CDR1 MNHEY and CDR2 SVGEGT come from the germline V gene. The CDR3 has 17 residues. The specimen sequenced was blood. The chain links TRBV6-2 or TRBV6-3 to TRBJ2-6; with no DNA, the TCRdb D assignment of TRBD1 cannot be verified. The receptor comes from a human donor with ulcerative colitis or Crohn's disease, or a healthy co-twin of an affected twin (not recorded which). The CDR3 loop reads CASSYTQGRPGANVLTF.